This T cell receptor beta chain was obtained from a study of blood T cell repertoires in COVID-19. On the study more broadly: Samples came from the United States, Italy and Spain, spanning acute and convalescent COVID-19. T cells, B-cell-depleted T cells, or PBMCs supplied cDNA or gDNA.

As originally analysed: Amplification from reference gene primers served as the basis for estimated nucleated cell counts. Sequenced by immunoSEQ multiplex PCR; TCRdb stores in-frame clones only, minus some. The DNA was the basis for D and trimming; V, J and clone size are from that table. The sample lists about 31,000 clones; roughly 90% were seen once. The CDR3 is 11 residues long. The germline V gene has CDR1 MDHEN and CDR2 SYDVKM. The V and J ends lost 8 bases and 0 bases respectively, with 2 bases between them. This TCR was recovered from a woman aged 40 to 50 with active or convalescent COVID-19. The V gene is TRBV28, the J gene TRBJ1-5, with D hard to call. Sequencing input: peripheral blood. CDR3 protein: CASYSNQPQHF. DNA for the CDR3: TGTGCCAGCTATAGCAATCAGCCCCAGCATTTT.